The rows below give T cell receptor beta chains drawn from one sample of a study of neurological immune-mediated disorders. TCRdb ran MiXCR on the 5' RACE reads and lists one entry per CDR3 protein. This sample has about 39,000 distinct CDR3 sequences; roughly 6.9% occur once, and the top ten carry around 5%. The sample was CD4+ T cells from blood. All receptors come from a man aged 45-60 years in good health. Each CDR3 is given with its conserved first and last residue. D genes are given only for firm matches. Size is stated for part of the rows, as once, few or many counts, or as a class when the clone is expanded.

.	TRBV7-2	TRBJ1-5	.	CASSTGTSVQPQHF	TGTGCCAGCAGCACGGGGACATCGGTTCAGCCCCAGCATTTT
TRBD2	TRBV20-1	TRBJ2-1	many	CSAFTLAGGNYNEQFF	TGCAGTGCCTTCACCCTAGCGGGGGGTAACTACAATGAGCAGTTCTTC
TRBD2	TRBV7-2	TRBJ2-3	many	CASSPRLAGSTDTQYF	TGTGCCAGCAGCCCCCGACTAGCGGGAAGCACAGATACGCAGTATTTT
TRBD1	TRBV2	TRBJ1-1	medium-sized	CASSVWTGEAFF	TGTGCCAGCAGTGTGTGGACAGGGGAAGCTTTCTTT
TRBD1	TRBV20-1	TRBJ2-7	many	CSADGTADEQYF	TGCAGTGCCGACGGGACAGCCGACGAGCAGTACTTC
.	TRBV10-3	TRBJ1-5	many	CAISVGVNQPQHF	TGTGCCATCAGTGTAGGCGTCAATCAGCCCCAGCATTTT
.	TRBV6-9	TRBJ2-1	many	CALVEGPTSYNEQFF	TGTGCACTCGTAGAGGGACCTACCTCCTACAATGAGCAGTTCTTC
TRBD1	TRBV10-3	TRBJ2-7	many	CAISEKGQGAFEQYF	TGTGCCATCAGTGAGAAGGGACAGGGGGCTTTCGAGCAGTACTTC
TRBD1	TRBV5-1	TRBJ1-1	many	CASSGSTGSGTEAFF	TGCGCCAGCAGCGGATCGACAGGGTCGGGCACTGAAGCTTTCTTT
.	TRBV18	TRBJ1-4	many	CASSPGATNEKLFF	TGTGCCAGCTCACCAGGGGCCACTAATGAAAAACTGTTTTTT
TRBD2	TRBV20-1	TRBJ2-7	many	CSATLAGGGHEQYF	TGCAGTGCTACCCTAGCGGGAGGCGGACACGAGCAGTACTTC
.	TRBV20-1	TRBJ2-3	.	CSAPPARVVSDTQYF	TGCAGTGCCCCCCCGGCGAGAGTGGTCTCAGATACGCAGTATTTT
.	TRBV9	TRBJ1-2	.	CASSPRTAYGYTF	TGTGCCAGCAGCCCCCGGACAGCCTATGGCTACACCTTC